This TCR beta chain derives from a study of Graves' ophthalmopathy and Graves' hyperthyroidism. The authors amplified TCR beta CDR3 regions from RNA transcripts. First-round RT-PCR used HTBI primers; second-round multiplex PCR followed. Using its own MiXCR run on the multiplex PCR reads, TCRdb lists one record per CDR3 protein. The repertoire holds fewer than 250,000 distinct CDR3 sequences, with approximately 29% as singletons. Orbital computed tomography, thyroid ultrasound, TRAb, serum thyroxine and clinical symptoms formed the basis of diagnosis. Germline CDR1 is LNHNV and CDR2 is YYDKDF (reference sequence). The CDR3 has 14 residues. V gave up 4 bases and J gave up 6 bases; unmatched junction bases: 4. This clonotype came up many times.

The chain recombines TRBV15 with TRBJ1-5, with TRBD1 matching over 9 bases. The clonotype was recovered from a man aged 50 to 59 with Graves' ophthalmopathy. Sequencing input: peripheral blood. The CDR3 loop reads CATSTTGGGQPQHF. CDR3 DNA: TGTGCCACCAGCACTACAGGGGGCGGTCAGCCCCAGCATTTT.